This T cell receptor (beta chain) stems from a study of CD8 T cells in Susac syndrome (dated by TCRdb to between 2018 and 2020). Turning to the overall study: Whether CD8+ T cell activation and differentiation in Susac syndrome was antigen driven was tested using repertoire sequencing. The paper's findings and limits, for the study overall: The TCR sequencing and HLA analysis was acknowledged to have included a relatively small number of individuals.

Relative to germline, V is missing 6 bases and J is missing 8 bases, with 9 bases of the junction outside any gene match. Per the germline V gene, SGHDN is the CDR1 and FVKESK is the CDR2. The CDR3 has 13 amino acids, counting the end cysteine and phenylalanine. Only the CDR3 DNA stays, 39 bases, in frame from base 1. High-throughput TCR beta sequencing profiled peripheral blood CD8+ and CD4+ T cells from healthy donors, Susac syndrome patients and multiple sclerosis patients. The multiple sclerosis controls were treatment-naive patients whose relapsing-remitting disease, either stable or active, fulfilled the revised McDonald criteria. Bulk CD8+ and CD4+ T cells were purified by magnetic negative isolation, while CD8+ TEMRA cells were enriched using FACS. Blood was drawn into EDTA tubes, processed within 24 hours, and PBMCs were isolated by density gradient centrifugation. PBMCs intended for TCR sequencing were cryopreserved in liquid nitrogen and were subsequently thawed in a 37 degrees C water bath. A purity of at least 90% was achieved for sorted or isolated CD4+, CD8+ and CD8+ TEMRA cells.

RNA was extracted with the RNeasy kit and roughly 0.5 to 1 ug was reverse transcribed using random hexamers. TCR beta CDR3 regions were amplified with the immunoSEQ multiplex PCR assay covering 54 Vbeta and 13 Jbeta segments. Bias from PCR amplification was corrected by using a synthetic template baseline for primer optimization and for computational correction. Regarding the original processing steps: Reads were assigned to V, D and J genes according to IMGT and analyzed in immunoSEQ Analyzer, with only productive sequences retained. Clonality was computed as one minus Shannon entropy normalized by log2 of the number of productive unique sequences. For each patient and control, public and private clones were evaluated within the 100 most prevalent clones. A clone was defined as Susac-specific if it was absent from the healthy and MS cohorts, from some 1,100 published viral clones and from other ImmuneACCESS disease sequences. TCRdb passed the public sequencing reads through fastp at Q25 and MiXCR, retaining productive beta sequences. For every CDR3 protein sequence, its rows merge into one entry that carries the most common genes and DNA. The V and J calls and clone size come from TCRdb's table, not from the authors' own analysis. This sample holds roughly 70,000 distinct CDR3 sequences; over 95% were observed only once. Of the sample, 0.11% is held by the ten largest clones.

Remarks on this clonotype: This receptor's antigen is unknown. No base quality information exists; no much larger clone differs at one position.

The sequence joins TRBV14 to TRBJ1-2, and TRBD1 aligns with 7 junction nucleotides. The sequencing input was CD4+ T cells from PBMCs. The clonotype originates from a human donor with multiple sclerosis. Here the CDR3 is given as CASRRTGSRGYTF. The DNA is as follows: TGTGCCAGCAGGCGGACAGGCTCTAGGGGCTACACCTTC. Reference TRBV14 and TRBJ1-2 proteins supply the regions before and after the CDR3; the full variable domain is: EAGVTQFPSHSVIEKGQTVTLRCDPISGHDNLYWYRRVMGKEIKFLLHFVKESKQDESGMPNNRFLAERTGGTYSTLKVQPAELEDSGVYFCASRRTGSRGYTFGSGTRLTVV.